This T cell receptor beta chain was sequenced in a study of T cell responses to AZD1222 COVID-19 vaccine. A word on this clone: Its antigen is not known.

Only in-frame clones appear in the TCRdb table, and some are missing; sequencing was by immunoSEQ multiplex PCR. Among around 110,000 clones listed, around 87% were seen once. Study-level points and caveats: Just 5 to 7 AZD1222 recipients were seropositive at baseline.

Sequencing was performed on peripheral blood, taken on day 0 of AZD1222 vaccination. The TCR was taken from an adult in good health.

CDR3 coding DNA: TGTGCCAGTAGTACTTCGGCAGGTCCGCGTTATGGCTACACCTTC. Translation: CASSTSAGPRYGYTF. The gene calls are TRBV19 and TRBJ1-2; D is ambiguous. There are 15 residues in the CDR3. The germline V gene encodes CDR1 LNHDA and CDR2 SQIVND (reference sequence). V gave up 4 bases and J gave up 5 bases, with 17 bases separating them. Full variable domain (rest looked up from reference TRBV19 and TRBJ1-2): DGGITQSPKYLFRKEGQNVTLSCEQNLNHDAMYWYRQDPGQGLRLIYYSQIVNDFQKGDIAEGYSVSREKKESFPLTVTSAQKNPTAFYLCASSTSAGPRYGYTFGSGTRLTVV.